This entry features one TCR beta chain sequence. Its antigen is as yet unknown. This record comes from a study of T cells in Graves' hyperthyroidism and ophthalmopathy. Overall study results and limits: A model built on 13 V-J features separated ophthalmopathy from stable hyperthyroidism. Expanded thyroid clonotypes (above 0.001) were mostly also found in blood.

Amplification of TCR beta CDR3 regions was performed using RNA transcripts as template. The HTBI primer set drove a first-round RT-PCR of the TCR CDR3. TCRdb re-called the multiplex PCR reads through MiXCR, storing one row per CDR3 protein. Of 600,000 to 700,000 distinct CDR3 sequences detected, 45% appear once; the ten largest clones hold 6.5% to 9%. Patients were excluded because of uncontrolled infection, other autoimmune disease, pregnancy or lactation. Diagnosis relied on clinical symptoms, serum thyroxine and TRAb, thyroid ultrasound and orbital computed tomography. Germline CDR1 reads SEHNR; CDR2 reads FQNEAQ (reference sequence). CDR3 length: 14 residues. J was trimmed by 7 bases and V by 5 bases; bases with no gene match: 6.

The chain couples TRBV7-9 to TRBJ1-5; 9 bases are shared with TRBD1. The TCR was taken from an adult man with Graves' disease, either hyperthyroidism or ophthalmopathy (not recorded which). The sample was peripheral blood or thyroid tissue (not recorded which). CDR3 protein: CASSLGTGWQPQHF. Here the CDR3 DNA reads TGTGCCAGCAGCCTCGGGACAGGGTGGCAGCCCCAGCATTTT.